The source of this T cell receptor (beta chain) is a study of patients and donors after allogeneic stem cell transplantation. This clonotype was detected ten times or more. The CDR3 covers 14 residues. CDR1 and CDR2 (germline): SGHDT, YYEEEE. V dropped 5 bases and J dropped 9 bases, with 15 bases sitting between them. TCRdb reprocessed the RT-PCR reads with MiXCR, giving one entry per CDR3 protein. Of 900,000 to 1,000,000 distinct CDR3 sequences listed, around 17% are singletons. The sequenced sample was blood, either unsorted or a sorted T cell fraction (not recorded which). This clonotype was sampled from a human donor who was either an allogeneic HSCT recipient or a stem cell or donor lymphocyte infusion donor (not recorded which). It is not recorded whose cells these are; they may come from a transplant donor. The J gene is TRBJ1-6, the V gene TRBV5-6; weak D call: TRBD1 (5 bases). The CDR3 DNA follows: TGTGCCAGCAGGGGGACGAGGAGGAGTTCACCCCTCCACTTT. Its protein product is CASRGTRRSSPLHF.